A selection of T cell receptor beta chains follows, all from one sample in a study of cytomegalovirus exposure and HLA in healthy donors. Repertoires were generated with immunoSEQ multiplex PCR, while TCRdb's copy carries only in-frame clones and drops some. The repertoire includes approximately 210,000 clones, 86% of them detected once, and about 1.6% sits in the top ten. The source material was PBMCs. These receptors came from a woman younger than 35 in good health and CMV-seronegative. Each CDR3 is given with its conserved first and last residue. The order of the fields is V gene, D gene, clone size, J gene, CDR3 protein, CDR3 DNA. A D gene is named only where the DNA matches it firmly. A row's size may be missing; if present it is once, few, many or a size class.

V gene: TRBV18; D gene: NA; clone size: NA; J gene: TRBJ2-7; CDR3 protein: CASSPTNYEQYF; CDR3 DNA: TGTGCCAGCTCACCTACTAACTACGAGCAGTACTTC
V gene: TRBV4-2; D gene: NA; clone size: NA; J gene: TRBJ2-2; CDR3 protein: CASSQPPGAGELFF; CDR3 DNA: TGTGCCAGCAGCCAACCCCCGGGGGCCGGGGAGCTGTTTTTT
V gene: TRBV19; D gene: TRBD1; clone size: NA; J gene: TRBJ2-5; CDR3 protein: CASSTRTGGRETQYF; CDR3 DNA: TGTGCCAGTAGTACCCGGACAGGGGGTAGAGAGACCCAGTACTTC
V gene: TRBV5-4; D gene: TRBD2; clone size: NA; J gene: TRBJ2-7; CDR3 protein: CASSLGTSDSYEQYF; CDR3 DNA: TGTGCCAGCAGCTTGGGCACTAGCGATTCCTACGAGCAGTACTTC
V gene: TRBV27; D gene: NA; clone size: NA; J gene: TRBJ1-2; CDR3 protein: CASSLQLGTTQGYTF; CDR3 DNA: TGTGCCAGCAGTTTGCAATTGGGGACAACCCAGGGCTACACCTTC
V gene: TRBV7-6; D gene: TRBD1; clone size: NA; J gene: TRBJ1-5; CDR3 protein: CASSLARGLGQPQHF; CDR3 DNA: TGTGCCAGCAGCTTAGCAAGGGGGCTGGGTCAGCCCCAGCATTTT
V gene: TRBV7-9; D gene: TRBD1; clone size: NA; J gene: TRBJ2-2; CDR3 protein: CASSLAFRVVQGDDGELFF; CDR3 DNA: TGTGCCAGCAGCTTAGCATTTCGGGTTGTACAGGGGGACGACGGGGAGCTGTTTTTT
V gene: TRBV7-2; D gene: TRBD2; clone size: NA; J gene: TRBJ2-7; CDR3 protein: CASSFGGSSYEQYF; CDR3 DNA: TGTGCCAGCAGCTTCGGGGGGAGCTCCTACGAGCAGTACTTC
V gene: TRBV5-1; D gene: TRBD1; clone size: NA; J gene: TRBJ2-5; CDR3 protein: CASSLLGTGEETQYF; CDR3 DNA: TGCGCCAGCAGCTTACTCGGGACAGGGGAAGAGACCCAGTACTTC
V gene: TRBV5-6; D gene: NA; clone size: NA; J gene: TRBJ2-7; CDR3 protein: CATSQTGSRYEQYF; CDR3 DNA: TGTGCCACCTCCCAAACAGGGTCCCGCTACGAGCAGTACTTC
V gene: TRBV19; D gene: TRBD2; clone size: NA; J gene: TRBJ2-2; CDR3 protein: CASSMSPSGHTGELFF; CDR3 DNA: TGTGCCAGTAGTATGTCCCCTAGCGGACACACCGGGGAGCTGTTTTTT
V gene: TRBV6-5; D gene: NA; clone size: NA; J gene: TRBJ1-3; CDR3 protein: CASSRAGVAGNTIYF; CDR3 DNA: TGTGCCAGCAGTAGGGCGGGGGTAGCGGGAAACACCATATATTTT
V gene: TRBV11-2; D gene: TRBD2; clone size: NA; J gene: TRBJ2-2; CDR3 protein: CASSSGTSSNTGELFF; CDR3 DNA: TGTGCCAGCAGCTCGGGGACTAGCTCGAACACCGGGGAGCTGTTTTTT
V gene: TRBV5-4; D gene: NA; clone size: NA; J gene: TRBJ2-1; CDR3 protein: CASSGTEDTGQRRYNEQFF; CDR3 DNA: TGTGCCAGCAGCGGGACGGAGGATACGGGACAACGAAGGTACAATGAGCAGTTCTTC
V gene: TRBV7-2; D gene: TRBD2; clone size: NA; J gene: TRBJ2-1; CDR3 protein: CASSLAREGYEQFF; CDR3 DNA: TGTGCCAGCAGCTTAGCGCGGGAGGGGTATGAGCAGTTCTTC
V gene: TRBV10-3; D gene: TRBD2; clone size: NA; J gene: TRBJ2-1; CDR3 protein: CAISEGLAGGSSYNEQFF; CDR3 DNA: TGTGCCATCAGTGAAGGACTAGCGGGGGGGAGCTCCTACAATGAGCAGTTCTTC
V gene: TRBV6-1; D gene: NA; clone size: few; J gene: TRBJ2-2; CDR3 protein: CASKRARTNTGELFF; CDR3 DNA: TGTGCCAGCAAGAGAGCCCGGACTAACACCGGGGAGCTGTTTTTT
V gene: TRBV27; D gene: TRBD1; clone size: NA; J gene: TRBJ1-5; CDR3 protein: CASSLGQGNQPQHF; CDR3 DNA: TGTGCCAGCAGTTTAGGACAGGGTAATCAGCCCCAGCATTTT
V gene: TRBV25-1; D gene: TRBD1; clone size: NA; J gene: TRBJ1-2; CDR3 protein: CASSESRAGGYGYTF; CDR3 DNA: TGTGCCAGCAGTGAATCTCGGGCAGGGGGCTATGGCTACACCTTC
V gene: TRBV5-1; D gene: NA; clone size: NA; J gene: TRBJ1-4; CDR3 protein: CASSLARVTNEKLFF; CDR3 DNA: TGCGCCAGCAGCTTGGCCAGGGTAACTAATGAAAAACTGTTTTTT
V gene: TRBV5-1; D gene: NA; clone size: NA; J gene: TRBJ2-1; CDR3 protein: CASSASMDEQFF; CDR3 DNA: TGCGCCAGCAGCGCCTCTATGGATGAGCAGTTCTTC
V gene: TRBV5-4; D gene: NA; clone size: once; J gene: TRBJ2-7; CDR3 protein: CASSLYGRGIYEQYF; CDR3 DNA: TGTGCCAGCAGCTTATATGGGAGAGGAATCTACGAGCAGTACTTC
V gene: TRBV7-6; D gene: TRBD1; clone size: NA; J gene: TRBJ2-1; CDR3 protein: CASSHRTGVTYNEQFF; CDR3 DNA: TGTGCCAGCAGCCACAGGACAGGGGTGACCTACAATGAGCAGTTCTTC
V gene: TRBV30; D gene: TRBD1; clone size: few; J gene: TRBJ1-2; CDR3 protein: CAWGTGYGYTF; CDR3 DNA: TGTGCCTGGGGGACAGGATATGGCTACACCTTC
V gene: TRBV7-7; D gene: NA; clone size: NA; J gene: TRBJ2-5; CDR3 protein: CASSLFKSRSSYQETQYF; CDR3 DNA: TGTGCCAGCAGCTTATTCAAATCCAGATCTTCGTACCAAGAGACCCAGTACTTC
V gene: TRBV15; D gene: NA; clone size: NA; J gene: TRBJ1-2; CDR3 protein: CATSRDLAWDHRANYGYTF; CDR3 DNA: TGTGCCACCAGCAGAGATCTAGCATGGGACCACAGGGCTAACTATGGCTACACCTTC
V gene: TRBV20-1; D gene: NA; clone size: few; J gene: TRBJ2-7; CDR3 protein: CSARADYEQYF; CDR3 DNA: TGCAGTGCTAGAGCAGACTACGAGCAGTACTTC
V gene: TRBV5-4; D gene: NA; clone size: once; J gene: TRBJ1-3; CDR3 protein: CASSPGHNSGNTIYF; CDR3 DNA: TGTGCCAGCAGCCCGGGACACAACTCTGGAAACACCATATATTTT
V gene: TRBV29-1; D gene: NA; clone size: NA; J gene: TRBJ2-5; CDR3 protein: CSVDTGQRETQYF; CDR3 DNA: TGCAGCGTTGATACAGGTCAAAGGGAGACCCAGTACTTC
V gene: TRBV2; D gene: NA; clone size: NA; J gene: TRBJ2-2; CDR3 protein: CASSPGRQGGTGELFF; CDR3 DNA: TGTGCCAGCAGCCCGGGTAGGCAGGGGGGCACCGGGGAGCTGTTTTTT
V gene: TRBV4-2; D gene: NA; clone size: NA; J gene: TRBJ1-5; CDR3 protein: CASSQVASASQPQHF; CDR3 DNA: TGTGCCAGCAGCCAAGTAGCTTCCGCCAGCCAGCCCCAGCATTTT
V gene: TRBV5-1; D gene: TRBD2; clone size: once; J gene: TRBJ2-7; CDR3 protein: CASSPLAGPYEQYF; CDR3 DNA: TGCGCCAGCAGCCCACTAGCGGGGCCCTACGAGCAGTACTTC
V gene: TRBV7-9; D gene: NA; clone size: NA; J gene: TRBJ2-5; CDR3 protein: CASSRSRETQYF; CDR3 DNA: TGTGCCAGCAGCCGCTCTAGGGAGACCCAGTACTTC
V gene: TRBV5-1; D gene: TRBD1; clone size: NA; J gene: TRBJ1-1; CDR3 protein: CASSFDRVGTGGTEAFF; CDR3 DNA: TGCGCCAGCAGCTTTGACAGGGTGGGGACTGGGGGAACTGAAGCTTTCTTT
V gene: TRBV4-1; D gene: TRBD1; clone size: NA; J gene: TRBJ1-1; CDR3 protein: CASSQSTGIWNTEAFF; CDR3 DNA: TGCGCCAGCAGCCAGTCGACAGGGATCTGGAACACTGAAGCTTTCTTT
V gene: TRBV29-1; D gene: NA; clone size: NA; J gene: TRBJ2-2; CDR3 protein: CSVDRRVGNTGELFF; CDR3 DNA: TGCAGCGTTGACCGACGGGTCGGGAACACCGGGGAGCTGTTTTTT
V gene: TRBV11-3; D gene: NA; clone size: NA; J gene: TRBJ2-2; CDR3 protein: CASSKESTAGELFF; CDR3 DNA: TGTGCCAGCAGCAAAGAAAGTACAGCCGGGGAGCTGTTTTTT